The 14 T cell receptor beta chains reported below all come from one sample, sequenced in a study of graft-versus-host responses after intestinal transplantation. Some clones are missing from TCRdb's copy, which holds only in-frame ones; the method was immunoSEQ multiplex PCR. The sample lists over 80,000 clones, 86% seen once, with approximately 1.4% in the top ten. The sample here was PBMCs, taken 255 days after intestinal transplant. The source is a human patient who received an intestinal transplant, so some T cells may come from the graft donor.

The CDR3 protein is CAISESNRGNTGELFF. CDR3 DNA sequence: TGTGCCATCAGTGAGTCGAATAGGGGTAACACCGGGGAGCTGTTTTTT. The rearrangement links TRBV10-3 to TRBJ2-2; possible D gene TRBD1, 5 bases. Germline lookup yields CDR1 ENHRY and CDR2 SYGVKD. CDR3 length: 16 residues. The ends were cut back, 0 bases at V and 2 bases at J, with 10 bases in the middle.

This chain connects TRBV28 to TRBJ2-6; D gene uncertain. The germline V gene encodes CDR1 MDHEN and CDR2 SYDVKM. Trimming left V 6 bases short and J 1 base short, with 10 bases between. The CDR3 spans 15 residues. The CDR3 here is CASSPALSGANVLTF. The CDR3 DNA reads TGTGCCAGCAGCCCCGCTTTGTCTGGGGCCAACGTCCTGACTTTC. The full variable domain, its missing parts supplied by reference TRBV28 and TRBJ2-6, is DVKVTQSSRYLVKRTGEKVFLECVQDMDHENMFWYRQDPGLGLRLIYFSYDVKMKEKGDIPEGYSVSREKKERFSLILESASTNQTSMYLCASSPALSGANVLTFGAGSRLTVL.

J is TRBJ2-7 and V is TRBV9; either TRBD1 or TRBD2 may fit D (7 bases each). V dropped 0 bases and J dropped 7 bases, with 20 bases sitting between them. The V gene's germline CDR1 is SGDLS and CDR2 YYNGEE. CDR3 length: 16 amino acids. The CDR3 sequence: CASSVAGGGGWREQYF. CDR3 coding DNA: TGTGCCAGCAGCGTAGCGGGAGGAGGGGGCTGGAGGGAGCAGTACTTC.

This clone was counted a single time. The rearrangement joins TRBV6-1 to TRBJ1-1; unclear D gene. Germline V gives CDR1 MNHNS, CDR2 SASEGT. The CDR3 is 13 amino acids. V lost 1 base and J lost 2, with 5 bases in between. CDR3 sequence: CASSEDLNTEAFF. CDR3 DNA sequence: TGTGCCAGCAGTGAAGACCTAAACACTGAAGCTTTCTTT.

V usage is TRBV19 and J usage is TRBJ2-7; 7 nucleotides line up with TRBD1. The CDR3 covers 16 residues. Germline-derived CDR1 and CDR2 are LNHDA and SQIVND (reference sequence). The junction had 10 bases not matched to a gene; V was cut back by 5 bases and J by 0 bases. The chain's CDR3 is CASSPETGASSYEQYF. The CDR3 nucleotides are TGTGCCAGTAGTCCGGAAACAGGGGCGAGCTCCTACGAGCAGTACTTC.

The chain carries TRBV4-1 and TRBJ2-3, with D unclear. In germline, CDR1 is MGHRA, CDR2 YSYEKL. The germline V and J ends were trimmed by 1 base and 2 bases, with 10 bases remaining between them. The CDR3 runs to 15 residues. The CDR3 sequence: CASSQGAFSTDTQYF. CDR3 bases: TGCGCCAGCAGCCAAGGGGCCTTTTCCACAGATACGCAGTATTTT.

The chain uses TRBV6-1 and TRBJ2-5, with 7 nucleotides matching TRBD1. Trimming removed 2 bases from V and 4 bases from J; junction bases left unmatched: 4. This CDR3 is 14 amino acids long. Germline V CDR1 and CDR2: MNHNS, SASEGT. The CDR3 nucleotides are TGTGCCAGCAGTGAAAGACCAGGGGGAGAGACCCAGTACTTC. Protein sequence: CASSERPGGETQYF.

The chain has TRBV30 and TRBJ1-5; D gene unclear. Trimming removed 3 bases from V and 0 bases from J, with 6 bases in between. The germline V gene has CDR1 GTSNPN and CDR2 SVGIG (reference sequence). The CDR3 is 13 residues long. CDR3 nucleotides: TGTGCCTGGAGCCGAGATAGCAATCAGCCCCAGCATTTT. Protein: CAWSRDSNQPQHF.

V and J are TRBV6-6 and TRBJ1-5; D is ambiguous. The CDR3 totals 14 residues. The V end lost 2 bases, the J end lost 6 bases, and 11 bases lay between the germline ends. Germline V CDR1 and CDR2: MNHNY, SVGAGI (reference sequence). The CDR3 reads CASSYGPQLQPQHF. The CDR3 coding sequence is TGTGCCAGCAGTTACGGGCCACAACTTCAGCCCCAGCATTTT.

The sample holds a few counts of this clone. V and J are TRBV5-1 and TRBJ2-7; tentative D call: TRBD1 (5 bases). Trimming took off 7 bases at V and 7 bases at J, with 18 bases between the two ends. This CDR3 is 13 amino acids long. Germline values: CDR1 SGHRS, CDR2 YFSETQ. CDR3 DNA sequence: TGCGCCAGCCGCCTGGACACGGTGAGGGAGCAGTACTTC. It encodes CASRLDTVREQYF.

Points on this clone: Germline is not matched at one junction end, which may reflect a read error. The chain has TRBV6-1 and TRBJ1-5; 9 nucleotides line up with TRBD1. Germline-derived CDR1 and CDR2 are MNHNS and SASEGT. The CDR3 covers 15 residues. CDR3 DNA sequence: TGTGCCAGCAGCGAAGCACAGGGGGCGTTTCAGCCCCAGCATTTT. Translation: CASSEAQGAFQPQHF.

This rearrangement joins TRBV6-5 to TRBJ2-3; 7 positions match TRBD2. V lost 5 bases, J lost 1 base, and 6 bases stayed unmatched. The length of the CDR3 is 15 residues. The germline gives CDR1 MNHEY, CDR2 SVGAGI. CDR3 DNA sequence: TGTGCCAGCAGTCGGGAGGCGTCCGGCACAGATACGCAGTATTTT. The encoded protein is CASSREASGTDTQYF.

The rearrangement links TRBV7-8 to TRBJ2-7; 12 positions match TRBD2. CDR3 length equals 17 residues. V trimming: 0 bases; J trimming: 0 bases; junction bases outside the gene matches: 3. Germline lookup yields CDR1 SGHVS and CDR2 FQNEAQ. CDR3 loop: CASSLAASGRGSYEQYF. CDR3 DNA sequence: TGTGCCAGCAGCTTAGCAGCTAGCGGGAGGGGCTCCTACGAGCAGTACTTC. The variable domain in full, completed from reference TRBV7-8 and TRBJ2-7, reads GAGVSQSPRYKVAKRGQDVALRCDPISGHVSLFWYQQALGQGPEFLTYFQNEAQLDKSGLPSDRFFAERPEGSVSTLKIQRTQQEDSAVYLCASSLAASGRGSYEQYFGPGTRLTVT.

The chain combines TRBV6-9 with TRBJ1-6; D may be TRBD1 (5 bases). CDR1 is MNHGY and CDR2 is SVAAGI in the germline V gene. Deletions cut 4 bases from V and 5 bases from J, with 18 bases between. CDR3 size: 17 residues. The CDR3 DNA sequence: TGTGCCAGCAGTTTAAAGTTCGGGACGGTAAATAATTCACCCCTCCACTTT. Translated, it gives CASSLKFGTVNNSPLHF.